A selection of T cell receptor beta chains follows, all from one sample in a study of blood T cell repertoires in COVID-19. The method was immunoSEQ multiplex PCR; TCRdb's version includes in-frame clones alone and lacks a portion of them. This sample has more than 75,000 clones, with 70% to 90% found just once. Source material: peripheral blood. These receptors all come from a woman aged 70-85 years with acute or convalescent COVID-19. The conserved cysteine and the conserved F or W are not part of the CDR3 here.

cdr3_aa j_call v_call
ASSIEPGPRISDTQY TRBJ2-3 TRBV19
ASSLGLAGNNEQF TRBJ2-1 TRBV5-1
ASSFGDSRMLNTEAF TRBJ1-1 TRBV5-1
ASSSGDREPQH TRBJ1-5 TRBV19
ASSLGRRATEQF TRBJ2-1 TRBV11-3
ASSQDRDHEKLF TRBJ1-4 TRBV19
ASSEVGGAQPQH TRBJ1-5 TRBV25-1
ASSIEVWTGTMSEAF TRBJ1-1 TRBV19
ASSQGHSGSRFTGELF TRBJ2-2 TRBV3-1/TRBV3-2
ASSSFAGVNTEAF TRBJ1-1 TRBV7-2
ASSSLRGQGNYGYT TRBJ1-2 TRBV7-2
ASSLAYSGNEQF TRBJ2-1 TRBV7-2
ASSLQERTEAF TRBJ1-1 TRBV5-1
ASRPVGSLAPDQPQH TRBJ1-5 TRBV27
ASSQAPEIQPQH TRBJ1-5 TRBV4-1
ASIIWGGIRIVQETQY TRBJ2-5 TRBV6-4
ASSIRPGGREETQY TRBJ2-5 TRBV19
ASSLTSGRGGTGELF TRBJ2-2 TRBV7-2
ASSRAGNEQF TRBJ2-1 TRBV19
ASSLPAGYINTGELF TRBJ2-2 TRBV7-8
ASSYRGAAEAF TRBJ1-1 TRBV19
ASSPILGDTGELF TRBJ2-2 TRBV5-4
AISESRVLADTQY TRBJ2-3 TRBV10-3
ASSWTASNYGYT TRBJ1-2 TRBV5-5
ASSTIRPDGNTIY TRBJ1-3 TRBV6-5
ASSFGLAGDNEQF TRBJ2-1 TRBV5-1
AISENPGQGENEQF TRBJ2-1 TRBV10-3
ASKVTGDSPLH TRBJ1-6 TRBV27
AISELGAGEAGTQY TRBJ2-3 TRBV10-3
ASSQTGQGQETQY TRBJ2-5 TRBV3-1/TRBV3-2
ASTRSGGPNTEAF TRBJ1-1 TRBV6-6
ASSPGGRGGNTEAF TRBJ1-1 TRBV28
ASSYLTVYGYT TRBJ1-2 TRBV6-2/TRBV6-3
ASSQGTGQPQH TRBJ1-5 TRBV14
ASRPTTGPYNSPLH TRBJ1-6 TRBV19
ASSLREGNEQPQH TRBJ1-5 TRBV7-2
ASSARGLNTEAF TRBJ1-1 TRBV9
SASTFGRVSGEKLF TRBJ1-4 TRBV20-1
ASSLDAGVIDTQY TRBJ2-3 TRBV11-3
ASSLVGQGAGDIQY TRBJ2-4 TRBV5-1
ASSPQEGWEKLF TRBJ1-4 TRBV7-9
ATSDLPIYGTSVEETQY TRBJ2-5 TRBV24-1
ASSDQGAGETQY TRBJ2-5 TRBV9
ASSQAGNQPQH TRBJ1-5 TRBV3-1/TRBV3-2
ASSSGTASSYNEQF TRBJ2-1 TRBV6-5
ASSLGAGDEKLF TRBJ1-4 TRBV18
ASSHTDTQY TRBJ2-3 TRBV3-1/TRBV3-2
ASSQDFLQRTNTEAF TRBJ1-1 TRBV4-1
ASSISGRGETQY TRBJ2-5 TRBV7-9
ASSGTSGGIGEQF TRBJ2-1 TRBV6-4
ASSYSTSGRPDTQY TRBJ2-3 TRBV11-2
ASSPNSYNEQF TRBJ2-1 TRBV19
ASSQRGGPQH TRBJ1-5 TRBV3-1/TRBV3-2